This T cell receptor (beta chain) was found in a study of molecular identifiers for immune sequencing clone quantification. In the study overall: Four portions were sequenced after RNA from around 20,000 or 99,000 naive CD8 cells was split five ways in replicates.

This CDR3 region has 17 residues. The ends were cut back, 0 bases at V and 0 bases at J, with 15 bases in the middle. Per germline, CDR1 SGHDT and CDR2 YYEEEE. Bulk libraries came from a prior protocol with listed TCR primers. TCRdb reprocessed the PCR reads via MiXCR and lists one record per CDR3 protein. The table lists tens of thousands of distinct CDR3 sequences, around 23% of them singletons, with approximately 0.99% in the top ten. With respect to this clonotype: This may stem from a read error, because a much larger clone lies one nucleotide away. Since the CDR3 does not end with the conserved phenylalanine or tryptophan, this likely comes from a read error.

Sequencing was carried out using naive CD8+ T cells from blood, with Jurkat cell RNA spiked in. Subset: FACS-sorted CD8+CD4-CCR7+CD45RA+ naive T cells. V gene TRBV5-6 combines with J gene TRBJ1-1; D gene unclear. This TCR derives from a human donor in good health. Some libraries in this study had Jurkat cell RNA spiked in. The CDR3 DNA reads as TGTGCCAGCAGCTTGGAGAGGTGGGGTCAACTGAACACTGAAGCTTTCCTT. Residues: CASSLERWGQLNTEAFL.